This T cell receptor beta chain derives from a study of blood T cell repertoires in COVID-19. Study summary: PBMCs, B-cell-depleted T cells, or T cells provided the cDNA or gDNA that made up the material.

V shed 0 bases and J 0 bases; nucleotides not matched to a gene: 7. There are 18 residues in the CDR3. CDR1 and CDR2 (germline): LGHNT, FRNRAP. Cohorts were based on clinical histories the participants reported. Produced via immunoSEQ multiplex PCR; TCRdb's table is partial and in-frame only. This table has roughly 200,000 clones, roughly nine tenths appearing once. Sequenced material: PBMCs or T cells enriched from blood (not recorded which). The chain couples TRBV12-5 to TRBJ2-3, with TRBD2 identical over 9 bases. The sequence derives from a woman in her 30s who had recovered from COVID-19. The CDR3 nucleotides read TGTGCTAGTGGTTTGGTACTAGCGGGTACCTCTAGCACAGATACGCAGTATTTT. This gives the protein CASGLVLAGTSSTDTQYF. The whole variable domain, remainder taken from reference TRBV12-5 and TRBJ2-3, is DARVTQTPRHKVTEMGQEVTMRCQPILGHNTVFWYRQTMMQGLELLAYFRNRAPLDDSGMPKDRFSAEMPDATLATLKIQPSEPRDSAVYFCASGLVLAGTSSTDTQYFGPGTRLTVL.